Each of the 26 T cell receptor beta chains below was sequenced from the same sample in a study of shared clonotypes between healthy human individuals. Data came from immunoSEQ multiplex PCR; TCRdb stores just in-frame clones and leaves some out. The sample carries over a million clones, about 75% recorded once. What was sequenced was memory CD4+ T cells sorted from blood. Subset described: CD45RA-negative fraction. The source is a man younger than 35 in good health.

This clone was detected a few times. The J gene is TRBJ1-2, the V gene TRBV4-1, with D possibly matching TRBD1 (5 bases). This CDR3 region has 16 residues. The V end was cut by 2 bases, the J end by 1 base, with 14 bases between. Per the germline V gene, CDR1 is MGHRA and CDR2 is YSYEKL. As DNA, the CDR3 is TGCGCCAGCAGCCAAAACGGTTTGCAGGGTAACTATGGCTACACCTTC. Translating gives CASSQNGLQGNYGYTF.

V is TRBV29-1 and J is TRBJ2-4; 7 nucleotides agree with TRBD2. Germline V gene sequence: CDR1 SQVTM, CDR2 ANQGSEA. The CDR3 loop spans 13 amino acids. After removal of 4 bases from V and 9 bases from J, the junction contained 9 bases not matched to a gene. CDR3 DNA sequence: TGCAGCGTTGTCTCCGGGGGGTCGGGCATTCAGTACTTC. It specifies CSVVSGGSGIQYF.

The gene calls are TRBV7-2 and TRBJ2-1; 7 bases align to TRBD1. The CDR3 loop spans 14 amino acids. V dropped 4 bases and J dropped 4; count of bases not matched to a gene: 4. Germline loops: CDR1 SGHTA, CDR2 FQGNSA. The CDR3 region has the DNA TGTGCCAGCAGCTCACCGGGACAGTACAATGAGCAGTTCTTC. This gives the protein CASSSPGQYNEQFF.

The chain employs TRBV4-3 and TRBJ2-1; D not certain. The CDR3 consists of 17 residues. The V gene lost 0 bases and the J gene lost 4 bases, with 16 bases spanning the gap. Germline values: CDR1 LGHNA, CDR2 YSLEER. The DNA of the CDR3 is TGCGCCAGCAGCCAAGAGACGACCGGAGTGGGGTACAATGAGCAGTTCTTC. It specifies CASSQETTGVGYNEQFF.

This clone was found many times. The chain couples TRBV18 to TRBJ2-7; TRBD2 matches 11 bases. Germline CDR1 is KGHSH and CDR2 is LQKENI. The CDR3 has 16 amino acids. The V gene end was trimmed by 5 bases and the J gene end by 0 bases; junction bases not matched to a gene: 6. CDR3 region: CASSSGTSGHSYEQYF. CDR3 DNA: TGTGCCAGCTCATCCGGGACTAGCGGACACTCCTACGAGCAGTACTTC.

The chain recombines TRBV6-6 with TRBJ2-1; D gene unclear. The CDR3 loop spans 11 amino acids. Germline V gene sequence: CDR1 MNHNY, CDR2 SVGAGI (reference sequence). Trimming left V 4 bases short and J 7 bases short, with 5 bases between. CDR3 DNA: TGTGCCAGCAGTTTAAAGAATGAGCAGTTCTTC. As protein: CASSLKNEQFF.

J is TRBJ1-1 and V is TRBV30; the D is unclear. The CDR3 contains 13 residues. V was shortened by 8 bases and J by 4 bases, with 17 bases between the two germline ends. Per germline, CDR1 GTSNPN and CDR2 SVGIG (reference sequence). The CDR3 bases are TGTGCCGGGCGAGTTAATGGCCTCACTGAAGCTTTCTTT. The encoded protein is CAGRVNGLTEAFF.

This chain uses TRBV28 with TRBJ2-7, with D perhaps TRBD2 (5 bases). The CDR3 has 14 residues. Trimming shortened V by 6 bases and J by 3 bases, and 15 bases separated the two germline ends. CDR1 and CDR2 (germline): MDHEN, SYDVKM. CDR3 in DNA: TGTGCCAGCAGCTCCGGGATTGAGGTCTACGAGCAGTACTTC. It codes for CASSSGIEVYEQYF.

The chain joins TRBV27 to TRBJ2-7; the D gene could be TRBD1 or TRBD2 (5 bases each). The CDR3 spans 16 residues. Germline CDR1 and CDR2: MNHEY and SMNVEV (reference sequence). V dropped 3 bases and J dropped 8 bases, with 23 bases sitting between them. The CDR3 bases are TGTGCCAGCAGTTTTATAGCGCGGCAGGGATTAGGCAAGCAGTACTTC. Its translation is CASSFIARQGLGKQYF.

On this clone: Other nucleotide sequences in the sample specify the same CDR3. The chain employs TRBV28 and TRBJ1-2, with D uncertain. The CDR3 loop spans 12 amino acids. V was cut by 3 bases and J by 8 bases, with 10 bases left in between. From germline, CDR1 is MDHEN and CDR2 SYDVKM. The CDR3 region has the DNA TGTGCCAGCAGTTTTTTGGGGTACGGCTACACCTTC. Protein: CASSFLGYGYTF.

The chain is built from TRBV28 and TRBJ2-7; 7 bases line up with TRBD1. Germline CDR1 and CDR2: MDHEN and SYDVKM. Trimming at V came to 3 bases and at J to 3 bases, leaving 5 bases not matched to a gene. CDR3 size: 14 residues. The CDR3 DNA reads as TGTGCCAGCAGTTTGTTGGGACAGTTCTACGAGCAGTACTTC. Amino acids: CASSLLGQFYEQYF.

The chain uses TRBV18 and TRBJ1-3, with D uncertain. With 2 bases removed from V and 2 bases from J, the gap between germline ends came to 10 bases. CDR3 size: 15 residues. Germline CDR1 is KGHSH and CDR2 is LQKENI. This CDR3 is CASSPAMAAGNTIYF. In nucleotides, the CDR3 is TGTGCCAGCTCACCAGCAATGGCTGCTGGAAACACCATATATTTT.

CDR3: CASSEALGQNGKLFF. CDR3 DNA sequence: TGTGCCAGCAGTGAAGCGTTGGGACAGAACGGAAAACTGTTTTTT. The rearrangement links TRBV6-1 to TRBJ1-4; 7 bases match TRBD1. The V segment lost 0 bases and the J segment 10 bases; nucleotides outside the gene matches: 8. CDR1 and CDR2 from the germline V gene are MNHNS and SASEGT. CDR3 length equals 15 residues.

This clone was seen once. This chain links TRBV9 with TRBJ2-1; 8 nucleotides line up with TRBD1. Germline V gene sequence: CDR1 SGDLS, CDR2 YYNGEE. The CDR3 has 15 amino acids. Losses at the gene ends were 3 bases for V and 1 base for J; bases not matched to a gene: 3. The CDR3 here is CASSDGQGSYNEQFF. As DNA, the CDR3 is TGTGCCAGCAGCGACGGACAGGGATCCTACAATGAGCAGTTCTTC.

This rearrangement joins TRBV18 to TRBJ1-6, with D uncertain. Trimming pared 3 bases from V and 2 bases from J, leaving 14 bases between. CDR1 and CDR2 from the germline V gene are KGHSH and LQKENI. The CDR3 length is 17 residues. This chain's CDR3 is CASSPQGPGTYNSPLHF. The DNA of the CDR3 is TGTGCCAGCTCACCCCAAGGTCCGGGGACCTATAATTCACCCCTCCACTTT.

The chain couples TRBV28 to TRBJ2-7; TRBD1 agrees at 9 bases. Germline V gives CDR1 MDHEN, CDR2 SYDVKM. The V and J ends lost 6 bases and 0 bases, in that order; junction bases with no gene match: 3. CDR3 length equals 14 residues. CDR3 nucleotide sequence: TGTGCCAGCAGGTCGACAGGGGGCTCCTACGAGCAGTACTTC. Translation: CASRSTGGSYEQYF. Drawing the rest from reference TRBV28 and TRBJ2-7, the complete variable domain is DVKVTQSSRYLVKRTGEKVFLECVQDMDHENMFWYRQDPGLGLRLIYFSYDVKMKEKGDIPEGYSVSREKKERFSLILESASTNQTSMYLCASRSTGGSYEQYFGPGTRLTVT.

J is TRBJ1-2 and V is TRBV7-8; a possible D gene is TRBD1 (6 bases). V lost 1 base, J lost 6 bases, and 9 bases lay in between. Germline V lookup: CDR1 SGHVS, CDR2 FQNEAQ. The CDR3 extends over 13 amino acids. This CDR3 is CASSLGGRDGYTF. CDR3 DNA: TGTGCCAGCAGCTTAGGGGGGCGGGATGGCTACACCTTC.

This chain's CDR3 is CASSPRLVTGELFF. The CDR3 region has the DNA TGTGCCAGCAGCCCGAGACTAGTCACCGGGGAGCTGTTTTTT. The gene calls are TRBV7-9 and TRBJ2-2; D is perhaps TRBD2 (6 bases). The CDR3 sequence is 14 residues long. The germline V gene has CDR1 SEHNR and CDR2 FQNEAQ (reference sequence). Deletions cut 5 bases from V and 4 bases from J, with 11 bases between. Full variable domain (outside the CDR3, taken from reference TRBV7-9 and TRBJ2-2): DTGVSQNPRHKITKRGQNVTFRCDPISEHNRLYWYRQTLGQGPEFLTYFQNEAQLEKSRLLSDRFSAERPKGSFSTLEIQRTEQGDSAMYLCASSPRLVTGELFFGEGSRLTVL.

This rearrangement joins TRBV4-1 to TRBJ2-2, with 8 bases identical to TRBD1. The CDR3 spans 17 residues. The ends lost 0 bases at V and 5 bases at J; junction bases unmatched: 8. Per germline, CDR1 MGHRA and CDR2 YSYEKL. Written as DNA, the CDR3 is TGCGCCAGCAGCCAAGATGTTAACAGGGGGTCAACCGGGGAGCTGTTTTTT. It yields the protein CASSQDVNRGSTGELFF.

The chain couples TRBV5-1 to TRBJ2-3; TRBD2 agrees at 13 bases. CDR3 length: 15 amino acids. Germline V gene sequence: CDR1 SGHRS, CDR2 YFSETQ. The junction had 2 bases not matched to a gene; V was cut back by 5 bases and J by 2 bases. Here the CDR3 DNA reads TGCGCCAGCAGGACTAGCGGGGGGCCCACAGATACGCAGTATTTT. Translated: CASRTSGGPTDTQYF.

This clone came up many times. Distinct nucleotide sequences in the sample also encode this CDR3. The chain links TRBV30 to TRBJ1-6; possible D gene TRBD1, 5 bases. The CDR3 totals 15 residues. V lost 2 bases and J 10 bases, leaving 18 bases between the germline ends. Germline V lookup: CDR1 GTSNPN, CDR2 SVGIG (reference sequence). The CDR3 sequence: CAWSTSSGRRSPLHF. CDR3 in DNA: TGTGCCTGGAGTACTTCGTCAGGGAGAAGGTCACCCCTCCACTTT.

This clone occurred a few times. The same CDR3 arises from other DNA sequences in this sample as well. The chain couples TRBV18 to TRBJ1-5, with D unresolved. V lost 2 bases and J 5 bases, leaving 7 bases between the germline ends. The length of the CDR3 is 13 residues. Germline-derived CDR1 and CDR2 are KGHSH and LQKENI. In nucleotides, the CDR3 is TGTGCCAGCTCACCAGGATCAGATCAGCCCCAGCATTTT. Amino acid sequence: CASSPGSDQPQHF.

The J gene is TRBJ1-2, the V gene TRBV5-1; possible D gene TRBD1, 6 bases. The CDR3 runs 16 residues. Germline lookup yields CDR1 SGHRS and CDR2 YFSETQ. The ends were cut back, 4 bases at V and 6 bases at J, with 22 bases in the middle. CDR3 DNA sequence: TGCGCCAGCAGCCCGGACAGAGGGCGAGGGTCGGATGGCTACACCTTC. The encoded protein is CASSPDRGRGSDGYTF.

As concerns this clone: In the same sample, other DNA sequences code for this CDR3. This chain joins TRBV5-1 and TRBJ1-4; 9 nucleotides line up with TRBD1. Germline trimming cut 0 bases from V and 8 bases from J; bases unmatched to any gene: 2. The CDR3 contains 14 residues. The V gene's germline CDR1 is SGHRS and CDR2 YFSETQ. The chain's CDR3 is CASSLGQGDEKLFF. CDR3 nucleotides: TGCGCCAGCAGCTTGGGACAGGGGGACGAAAAACTGTTTTTT.

The V and J genes are TRBV7-2 and TRBJ2-5; D gene ambiguous. From germline, CDR1 is SGHTA and CDR2 FQGNSA. This CDR3 is 15 amino acids long. V lost 7 bases and J lost 4, with 19 bases in between. The CDR3 loop reads CASIPMGTVPETQYF. The CDR3 DNA is TGTGCCAGCATACCTATGGGAACAGTGCCAGAGACCCAGTACTTC. Full variable domain (rest looked up from reference TRBV7-2 and TRBJ2-5): GAGVSQSPSNKVTEKGKDVELRCDPISGHTALYWYRQSLGQGLEFLIYFQGNSAPDKSGLPSDRFSAERTGGSVSTLTIQRTQQEDSAVYLCASIPMGTVPETQYFGPGTRLLVL.

The V gene is TRBV5-1, the J gene TRBJ2-7; D remains unclear. Germline lookup yields CDR1 SGHRS and CDR2 YFSETQ. Trimming took 4 bases from V and 3 from J, leaving 5 bases between them. The CDR3 is made up of 11 amino acids. CDR3 residues: CASSIGYEQYF. The CDR3 bases are TGCGCCAGCAGCATAGGCTACGAGCAGTACTTC.